What follows are 29 T cell receptor beta chains derived from one specimen sequenced in a study of blood T cells in healthy people across ages. Sample-barcoded 5' priming and a J-beta primer mix drove a second PCR of 7 to 11 cycles. TCRdb itself ran the 5' RACE reads through MiXCR, one entry per CDR3 protein. The repertoire holds about 1.5 million distinct CDR3 sequences, with under 55% as singletons. Material: blood. These receptors were obtained from a young woman in good health.

This clonotype was seen only once. The chain employs TRBV7-2 and TRBJ2-7, with 9 bases aligning to TRBD1. CDR1 SGHTA and CDR2 FQGNSA come from the germline V gene. The CDR3 is made up of 16 amino acids. With V trimmed by 2 bases and J by 7 bases, 12 bases remained unmatched. This CDR3 reads CASSLQVGTGYNEQYF. CDR3 nucleotides: TGTGCCAGCAGCTTACAGGTTGGGACAGGGTACAATGAGCAGTACTTC.

This clonotype was seen more than once but under ten times. CDR3 sequence reads: CASSQETGETYGYTF. CDR3 sequence (DNA): TGCGCCAGCAGCCAAGAAACAGGGGAGACCTATGGCTACACCTTC. The chain employs TRBV4-3 and TRBJ1-2; 7 positions agree with TRBD1. The germline V gene encodes CDR1 LGHNA and CDR2 YSLEER. This CDR3 comprises 15 residues. Losses at the gene ends were 0 bases for V and 4 bases for J; bases not matched to a gene: 5.

As for this clonotype: Possible read error: a much larger clone is one base away. This chain links TRBV12-3 or TRBV12-4 with TRBJ2-5, with 12 bases fitting TRBD1. Judging by the DNA end, TRBJ2-7 fits better; the J call may be wrong. CDR3 length: 14 residues. The CDR3 nucleotides are TGTGCCAGCGGACCGGGACAGGGGGCTTACGAGCAGTACTTC. Its translation is CASGPGQGAYEQYF.

The V and J genes are TRBV20-1 and TRBJ1-2; D call uncertain. V was cut by 1 base and J by 6 bases, with 12 bases left in between. Germline CDR1 and CDR2: DFQATT and SNEGSKA (reference sequence). The CDR3 totals 13 residues. Written as DNA, the CDR3 is TGCAGTGCTAGAGTTTCGGGTGGCGATGGCTACACCTTC. It specifies CSARVSGGDGYTF.

This clonotype was counted a few times. The genes are TRBV9 and TRBJ2-5, with D hard to call. The germline V and J ends were trimmed by 0 bases and 4 bases, with 13 bases remaining between them. The CDR3 runs to 15 residues. Germline CDR1 reads SGDLS; CDR2 reads YYNGEE. CDR3 loop: CASSVEALPGETQYF. The DNA of the CDR3 is TGTGCCAGCAGCGTAGAGGCCCTCCCTGGAGAGACCCAGTACTTC.

V and J are TRBV20-1 and TRBJ2-7; TRBD1 agrees at 8 bases. Germline V gene lookup returns CDR1 DFQATT and CDR2 SNEGSKA (reference sequence). There are 15 residues in the CDR3. Germline trimming cut 6 bases from V and 2 bases from J; bases unmatched to any gene: 12. In DNA form, the CDR3 reads TGCAGTGCCCCCTTTTGGGGGACAGGAGCCTACGAGCAGTACTTC. It is translated as CSAPFWGTGAYEQYF.

The V gene is TRBV20-1, the J gene TRBJ1-2, with 11 bases fitting TRBD1. After removal of 3 bases from V and 3 bases from J, the junction contained 12 bases not matched to a gene. This CDR3 is 17 amino acids long. From germline, CDR1 is DFQATT and CDR2 SNEGSKA (reference sequence). CDR3 coding DNA: TGCAGTGCTAGGTCCGGGACAGGGGGGTTATTAGACTATGGCTACACCTTC. It yields the protein CSARSGTGGLLDYGYTF.

J is TRBJ2-1 and V is TRBV6-2 or TRBV6-3; no clear D gene. With 7 bases removed from V and 0 bases from J, the gap between germline ends came to 10 bases. The CDR3 extends over 14 amino acids. In germline, CDR1 is MNHEY, CDR2 SVGEGT. In DNA form, the CDR3 reads TGTGCCAGCACTGGACGGTTCTCCTACAATGAGCAGTTCTTC. This gives the protein CASTGRFSYNEQFF.

The chain has TRBV3-1 and TRBJ2-1; 9 bases are a match to TRBD2. J was trimmed by 2 bases and V by 4 bases; bases with no gene match: 12. CDR3 size: 18 residues. The germline V gene encodes CDR1 LGHDT and CDR2 YNNKEL (reference sequence). CDR3 nucleotide sequence: TGTGCCAGCAGCCCCCTGGTGGAGCGGGGGGAAACCTACAATGAGCAGTTCTTC. This translates into CASSPLVERGETYNEQFF.

The gene calls are TRBV30 and TRBJ1-2; the match to TRBD1 covers 7 bases. The trim removed 1 base at V and 4 bases at J, leaving 6 bases unmatched. The germline gives CDR1 GTSNPN, CDR2 SVGIG (reference sequence). This CDR3 has 14 residues. CDR3 bases: TGTGCCTGGAGTGCCCGACAGGGCCCCTATGGCTACACCTTC. Translated, it gives CAWSARQGPYGYTF.

The rearrangement joins TRBV11-2 to TRBJ2-3; D possibly corresponds to TRBD1 (6 bases). The V and J ends lost 7 bases and 4 bases respectively, with 18 bases between them. From germline, CDR1 is SGHAT and CDR2 FQNNGV. The CDR3 is 15 amino acids. In DNA, the CDR3 is TGTGCCAGCACCGATTTCGGACAGACACCAGATACGCAGTATTTT. The encoded protein is CASTDFGQTPDTQYF.

This clonotype has a handful of counts. The chain has TRBV29-1 and TRBJ2-5; weak D call: TRBD1 (7 bases). Germline CDR1 reads SQVTM; CDR2 reads ANQGSEA. V lost 8 bases and J lost 2, with 18 bases in between. This CDR3 comprises 14 residues. The CDR3 region has the DNA TGCAGCTCCTCCGGAGGGACAGCACAAGAGACCCAGTACTTC. It yields the protein CSSSGGTAQETQYF.

This clonotype was counted a few times. V is TRBV6-6 and J is TRBJ2-3, with 7 nucleotides matching TRBD2. There are 15 residues in the CDR3. The germline V gene has CDR1 MNHNY and CDR2 SVGAGI (reference sequence). The junction had 5 bases not matched to a gene; V was cut back by 1 base and J by 4 bases. The CDR3 nucleotides are TGTGCCAGCAGTTACTTCGCGGGAGAGGCAGATACGCAGTATTTT. It encodes CASSYFAGEADTQYF.

The rearrangement uses TRBV20-1 and TRBJ2-7; TRBD1 is a possible D gene (6 bases). Between the trimmed V and J ends, which lost 5 bases and 0 bases, there was a span of 14 bases. Per germline, CDR1 DFQATT and CDR2 SNEGSKA (reference sequence). The CDR3 sequence is 14 residues long. The CDR3 is CSAEDRIFSYEQYF. The CDR3 DNA reads as TGCAGTGCTGAGGACAGAATCTTCTCCTACGAGCAGTACTTC.

This clonotype has a single count. The germline gene is not matched at one end of the junction; a read error may be the cause. The rearrangement links TRBV6-2 or TRBV6-3 to TRBJ2-5, with 8 positions matching TRBD2. This CDR3 has 15 residues. Per the germline V gene, CDR1 is MNHEY and CDR2 is SVGEGT. The CDR3 bases are TGTGCCAGCAAAAGACTAGCGTCATTACAAGAGACCCGGTACTTC. Protein product: CASKRLASLQETRYF.

The gene calls are TRBV4-1 and TRBJ2-4; 14 positions match TRBD2. The J call is in doubt because the DNA end fits TRBJ2-5 better. CDR3 length: 17 amino acids. The germline CDR1 and CDR2 sequences are MGHRA and YSYEKL. The CDR3 DNA is TGCGCCAGCAGCCAAGGACTAGCGGGGGGGATCCAAGAGACCCAGTACTTC. It translates to CASSQGLAGGIQETQYF.

On this clonotype itself: A read error may be the cause here, since a much bigger clone is one base away. The chain carries TRBV14 and TRBJ2-1, with D perhaps being TRBD1 or TRBD2 (5 bases each). The CDR3 is made up of 15 amino acids. The V and J ends lost 2 bases and 10 bases respectively, with 18 bases between them. Germline-derived CDR1 and CDR2 are SGHDN and FVKESK. The CDR3 sequence is CASSQPGTRPYEQFF. DNA of the CDR3: TGTGCCAGCAGCCAACCCGGGACGCGGCCCTACGAGCAGTTCTTC.

The V gene is TRBV5-1, the J gene TRBJ2-5; the D is unclear. V dropped 5 bases and J dropped 3 bases, with 8 bases sitting between them. The CDR3 length is 12 residues. Germline V gives CDR1 SGHRS, CDR2 YFSETQ. CDR3 in DNA: TGCGCCAGCAGTGAGCAGGAAGAGACCCAGTACTTC. Its protein product is CASSEQEETQYF.

This clonotype has just a few counts. Compared with germline, one end of the junction differs, possibly owing to a read error. The V gene is TRBV4-1, the J gene TRBJ2-5, with no clear D. The CDR3 has 13 residues. Germline V CDR1 and CDR2: MGHRA, YSYEKL. CDR3 sequence: CASSQVTQGTQYF. DNA for the CDR3: TGCGCCAGCAGCCAAGTTACCCAAGGGACCCAGTACTTC.

This clonotype occurred a few times. The J gene is TRBJ2-1, the V gene TRBV6-5; D gene ambiguous. V lost 6 bases and J lost 8, with 8 bases in between. The CDR3 loop spans 11 amino acids. CDR1 is MNHEY, CDR2 SVGAGI, per germline. CDR3 sequence reads: CASSKEYEQFF. DNA for the CDR3: TGTGCCAGCAGCAAAGAGTATGAGCAGTTCTTC.

This clonotype was seen more than once but under ten times. The rearrangement joins TRBV4-1 to TRBJ2-1; 12 nucleotides align to TRBD2. The CDR3 contains 19 residues. V dropped 5 bases and J dropped 0; count of bases not matched to a gene: 11. Germline V lookup: CDR1 MGHRA, CDR2 YSYEKL. The CDR3 coding sequence is TGCGCCAGCAGCGGACGACTAGCGGGGGTTATAAGCTCCTACAATGAGCAGTTCTTC. It translates to CASSGRLAGVISSYNEQFF.

This chain links TRBV5-8 with TRBJ2-5; 10 bases fit TRBD2. There are 19 residues in the CDR3. The V and J ends lost 0 bases and 1 base, in that order; junction bases with no gene match: 12. The germline gives CDR1 SGHTS, CDR2 YDEGEE. The CDR3 protein is CASSLGHTWTSGPQETQYF. The CDR3, as DNA: TGTGCCAGCAGCTTGGGCCATACTTGGACTAGCGGCCCCCAAGAGACCCAGTACTTC.

V gene TRBV2 combines with J gene TRBJ2-1; D not certain. This CDR3 has 13 residues. Germline CDR1 is SNHLY and CDR2 is FYNNEI. V dropped 4 bases and J dropped 6 bases, with 10 bases sitting between them. CDR3 sequence: CASSAERRNEQFF. The CDR3 nucleotides are TGTGCCAGCAGTGCCGAACGCCGCAATGAGCAGTTCTTC.

The CDR3 DNA reads TGTGCCAGCAGCCAAGAGGTGGCTAGATGGGAGACCCAGTACTTC. This gives the protein CASSQEVARWETQYF. This chain uses TRBV3-1 with TRBJ2-5; D not certain. Germline V lookup: CDR1 LGHDT, CDR2 YNNKEL (reference sequence). V gave up 0 bases and J gave up 5 bases, with 13 bases separating them. The CDR3 runs to 15 residues.

This clonotype was observed at least ten times. In DNA form, the CDR3 reads TGCGCCAGCAGCCTGGCAGCGCGCTCCTACGAGCAGTACTTC. It translates to CASSLAARSYEQYF. J is TRBJ2-7 and V is TRBV4-1; D is unclear. Germline loops: CDR1 MGHRA, CDR2 YSYEKL. Between the trimmed V and J ends, which lost 4 bases and 0 bases, there was a span of 10 bases. This CDR3 is 14 amino acids long.

V and J are TRBV20-1 and TRBJ2-5; a possible D gene is TRBD2 (6 bases). The CDR3 covers 13 residues. Trimming pared 5 bases from V and 4 bases from J, leaving 14 bases between. Germline CDR1 and CDR2: DFQATT and SNEGSKA (reference sequence). Here the CDR3 reads CSARGGSTETQYF. The DNA of the CDR3 is TGCAGTGCTCGTGGGGGGTCGACAGAGACCCAGTACTTC.

The J gene is TRBJ2-2, the V gene TRBV4-1; D could derive from TRBD1 or TRBD2 (6 bases each). Looked up from germline, CDR1 is MGHRA and CDR2 is YSYEKL. This CDR3 comprises 18 residues. V lost 0 bases and J lost 5, with 19 bases in between. This CDR3 is CASSQESGARMDTGELFF. The CDR3 DNA is TGCGCCAGCAGCCAAGAGTCGGGGGCTCGAATGGATACCGGGGAGCTGTTTTTT.

This clonotype was detected a few times. The chain combines TRBV6-2 or TRBV6-3 with TRBJ1-5, with D perhaps matching TRBD1 (6 bases). The germline V gene has CDR1 MNHEY and CDR2 SVGEGT. V lost 1 base, J lost 4 bases, and 20 bases lay in between. The CDR3 has 18 amino acids. CDR3 sequence (DNA): TGTGCCAGCAGTTACTTGGGGAGGACAGCTACCTTTAATCAGCCCCAGCATTTT. Translated, it gives CASSYLGRTATFNQPQHF.

This rearrangement joins TRBV4-3 to TRBJ2-7; D possibly corresponds to TRBD1 (5 bases). Deletions cut 0 bases from V and 3 bases from J, with 12 bases between. The CDR3 runs 15 residues. The germline gives CDR1 LGHNA, CDR2 YSLEER. The CDR3 bases are TGCGCCAGCAGCCAAGAGGGGCAGGGATACTACGAGCAGTACTTC. It yields the protein CASSQEGQGYYEQYF.